The 22 T cell receptor beta chains below all came from one sample that was sequenced in a study of tumor and adjacent non-tumor tissue in lung cancer. The library came from three nested PCR rounds adapted from ARM-PCR protocols. TCRdb analysed the multiplex PCR reads with MiXCR anew, one entry per CDR3 protein. The repertoire holds roughly 140,000 distinct CDR3 sequences, with around 65% as singletons. No cell sorting was done before RNA was extracted from the tissue. Sequenced: lung tumor tissue. The receptor set was obtained from a man between 60 and 70 years old with small cell lung cancer.

The chain has TRBV4-2 and TRBJ2-5; 8 nucleotides match TRBD1. In germline, CDR1 is LGHNA, CDR2 YNFKEQ. CDR3 length: 15 amino acids. V lost 0 bases, J lost 7 bases, and 7 bases stayed unmatched. CDR3 loop: CASSQEDRAGVTQYF. CDR3 in DNA: TGTGCCAGCAGCCAAGAGGACAGGGCCGGGGTGACCCAGTACTTC.

Regarding this clonotype: In this CDR3 the conserved last residue, phenylalanine or tryptophan, is missing, so a read error is likely. The rearrangement links TRBV20-1 to TRBJ2-2; D is ambiguous. The CDR3 consists of 14 residues. Trimming left V 2 bases short and J 4 bases short, with 11 bases between. Per germline, CDR1 DFQATT and CDR2 SNEGSKA (reference sequence). The CDR3 region is CSARIVRTTGELFS. The CDR3, as DNA: TGCAGTGCTAGAATCGTCCGAACCACCGGGGAGCTGTTTTCT.

Details on this clonotype: This could be a read error, since a much larger clone is one nucleotide away. The chain employs TRBV29-1 and TRBJ2-7, with 9 bases that match TRBD2. In germline, CDR1 is SQVTM, CDR2 ANQGSEA. V dropped 4 bases and J dropped 5; count of bases not matched to a gene: 6. The CDR3 extends over 13 amino acids. The CDR3 here is CSVVREGRDEQYF. The CDR3 region has the DNA TGCAGCGTTGTGCGGGAGGGCCGGGACGAGCAGTACTTC.

The gene calls are TRBV5-4 and TRBJ2-1; TRBD1 or TRBD2 may be the D gene (6 bases each). The length of the CDR3 is 16 residues. From germline, CDR1 is SGHNT and CDR2 YYREEE (reference sequence). Trimming left V 4 bases short and J 2 bases short, with 16 bases between. The CDR3: CASSGATGATYNEQFF. The CDR3 nucleotides read TGTGCCAGCAGCGGGGCGACGGGGGCTACCTACAATGAGCAGTTCTTC.

The table lists this clonotype with a few counts. The V call is TRBV29-1, the J call TRBJ2-3; D is unresolved. CDR1 and CDR2 from the germline V gene are SQVTM and ANQGSEA. CDR3 length equals 13 residues. V lost 4 bases and J lost 2, with 10 bases in between. CDR3 DNA sequence: TGCAGCGTTGTTGGTGGTACCACAGATACGCAGTATTTT. Protein product: CSVVGGTTDTQYF.

The chain employs TRBV20-1 and TRBJ2-5; a weak D match, TRBD1 (5 bases). Germline-derived CDR1 and CDR2 are DFQATT and SNEGSKA (reference sequence). The CDR3 consists of 13 residues. V shed 6 bases and J shed 2 bases, with 13 bases lying between them. This CDR3 is CSADGHQQETQYF. The CDR3 region has the DNA TGCAGTGCCGACGGACACCAACAAGAGACCCAGTACTTC.

With regard to this clonotype: Mismatch with germline at one junction end may stem from a read error. The V call is TRBV20-1, the J call TRBJ2-3; D is uncertain. This CDR3 region has 14 residues. Looked up from germline, CDR1 is DFQATT and CDR2 is SNEGSKA (reference sequence). The CDR3 here is CSARDFSRTATRYF. The CDR3 nucleotides are TGCAGTGCTAGAGATTTCTCTAGAACCGCTACGCGGTATTTT.

For this clonotype: One end of the junction varies from germline; a read error may be responsible. This chain uses TRBV6-5 with TRBJ1-4; D possibly corresponds to TRBD1 (5 bases). Germline V gene sequence: CDR1 MNHEY, CDR2 SVGAGI. The CDR3 runs to 15 residues. The CDR3: CVSSPAGGWDEKLFF. The CDR3 coding sequence is TGTGTCAGCAGCCCCGCCGGGGGTTGGGATGAAAAACTATTTTTT.

This clonotype occurred once. This chain uses TRBV20-1 with TRBJ2-5; D tentatively reads TRBD1 or TRBD2 (5 bases each). The CDR3 length is 15 residues. The V gene lost 3 bases and the J gene lost 7 bases, with 21 bases spanning the gap. The germline V gene encodes CDR1 DFQATT and CDR2 SNEGSKA (reference sequence). CDR3 bases: TGCAGTGCTAGTCATGGGACGGATCACGAAGCGACCCAGTACTTC. Residues: CSASHGTDHEATQYF.

Details on this clonotype: A much larger clonotype is one base distant, so this may be a read error. The CDR3 does not close with the conserved phenylalanine or tryptophan, likely indicating a read error. The chain links TRBV20-1 to TRBJ2-3; TRBD2 matches at 7 bases. Trimming removed 6 bases from V and 4 bases from J; junction bases left unmatched: 13. The CDR3 totals 15 residues. Germline lookup yields CDR1 DFQATT and CDR2 SNEGSKA (reference sequence). The CDR3 region has the DNA TGCAGTGCCATAACCCTAGCGGTACAGCCAGATACGCAGTATTCT. Encoded protein: CSAITLAVQPDTQYS.

As for this clonotype: Relative to the germline gene, one junction end is altered; a read error may explain this. The rearrangement joins TRBV6-1 to TRBJ2-7; D remains unclear. Germline CDR1 and CDR2: MNHNS and SASEGT. CDR3 length: 13 amino acids. In DNA, the CDR3 is TGTGTCAGCAGTGAGCACAGAGCCTACGAGCAATACTTC. Translating it yields CVSSEHRAYEQYF.

Written as DNA, the CDR3 is TGCGCCAGCAGCTTGGCACAAAGCTCCTACAATGAGCAGTTCTTC. Translating it yields CASSLAQSSYNEQFF. J is TRBJ2-1 and V is TRBV5-1; D is ambiguous. The germline V gene encodes CDR1 SGHRS and CDR2 YFSETQ. This CDR3 spans 15 amino acids. V gave up 0 bases and J gave up 0 bases, with 7 bases separating them.

A few counts support this clonotype. V is TRBV7-9 and J is TRBJ1-1, with D possibly matching TRBD1 (5 bases). This CDR3 region has 14 residues. Germline CDR1 is SEHNR and CDR2 is FQNEAQ (reference sequence). Trimming pared 0 bases from V and 7 bases from J, leaving 12 bases between. The CDR3 loop reads CASSLAQGIGEAFF. The CDR3 DNA follows: TGTGCCAGCAGCTTAGCCCAGGGAATAGGTGAAGCTTTCTTT. Supplemented by reference TRBV7-9 and TRBJ1-1, the full variable domain reads DTGVSQNPRHKITKRGQNVTFRCDPISEHNRLYWYRQTLGQGPEFLTYFQNEAQLEKSRLLSDRFSAERPKGSFSTLEIQRTEQGDSAMYLCASSLAQGIGEAFFGQGTRLTVV.

This clonotype was observed a single time. The junction differs from germline at one of its ends, possibly a read error. V gene TRBV20-1 combines with J gene TRBJ2-1; D is possibly TRBD2 (6 bases). Germline assignment: CDR1 DFQATT and CDR2 SNEGSKA (reference sequence). CDR3 length: 15 residues. CDR3 DNA: TGCAGTGCCCGAGAGGGCCTAGCGATATACAATGAGGAGTTCTTC. Its protein is CSAREGLAIYNEEFF.

This clonotype has a single count. At one of its ends the junction is not consistent with the germline gene, which may arise from a read error. The chain couples TRBV6-5 to TRBJ2-1, with no clear D. This CDR3 comprises 14 residues. Germline assignment: CDR1 MNHEY and CDR2 SVGAGI. The CDR3 DNA reads as TGTGCTAGCAGACGACATGGGTCTTACAACGAGCAGTTCTTC. Its translation: CASRRHGSYNEQFF.

About this clonotype itself: The CDR3 does not close with the conserved phenylalanine or tryptophan, likely indicating a read error. The CDR3 region is CASLSSGTYTQYV. Here the CDR3 DNA reads TGTGCCAGCCTCAGCTCGGGCACATATACGCAGTATGTT. The rearrangement uses TRBV11-2 and TRBJ2-3; the D is unclear. Germline-derived CDR1 and CDR2 are SGHAT and FQNNGV. The CDR3 is 13 residues long.

As for this clonotype: A much larger clone differs from this one at a single base, so this may be a read error. The CDR3 carries no conserved terminal phenylalanine or tryptophan, so it likely arises from a read error. The chain joins TRBV11-1 to TRBJ2-1, with D uncertain. Trimming took 4 bases from V and 7 from J, leaving 17 bases between them. The length of the CDR3 is 15 residues. Germline values: CDR1 SGHAT, CDR2 FQDESV (reference sequence). The CDR3 DNA sequence: TGTGCCAGCAGCTCTCTTACGGACCCTGGGAATGAGCAGTTCTCC. Its translation: CASSSLTDPGNEQFS.

This clonotype was observed many times. The chain uses TRBV6-2 or TRBV6-3 and TRBJ2-7, with a weak D call TRBD1 (6 bases). The CDR3 loop spans 13 amino acids. The germline V gene encodes CDR1 MNHEY and CDR2 SVGEGT. V lost 8 bases and J 4 bases, leaving 15 bases between the germline ends. The DNA for the CDR3 is TGTGCCAGCGGCCCTACAGGGAGTTACGAGCAGTACGTC. Its translation: CASGPTGSYEQYV.

This chain joins TRBV6-6 and TRBJ1-2; D unclear. Per germline, CDR1 MNHNY and CDR2 SVGAGI (reference sequence). CDR3 length equals 12 residues. The ends were cut back, 5 bases at V and 5 bases at J, with 9 bases in the middle. The CDR3 region has the DNA TGTGCCAGCAGTGAAACAGATTATGGCTACACCTTC. It is translated as CASSETDYGYTF.

On this clonotype itself: At one end, the junction sequence differs from germline, possibly due to a read error. The genes are TRBV11-2 and TRBJ2-3; TRBD2 matches 7 bases. The CDR3 extends over 21 amino acids. The germline gives CDR1 SGHAT, CDR2 FQNNGV. The CDR3 reads CASSSTLGSGWETGFTDTQCF. In DNA form, the CDR3 reads TGTGCCAGTAGCTCTACCCTCGGTAGCGGGTGGGAAACCGGCTTCACAGATACGCAGTGTTTT.

Note on this clonotype: Germline is not matched at one junction end, which may reflect a read error. The rearrangement links TRBV20-1 to TRBJ2-3; D possibly corresponds to TRBD1 (5 bases). The CDR3 consists of 14 residues. The germline V gene has CDR1 DFQATT and CDR2 SNEGSKA (reference sequence). CDR3 coding DNA: TGCAGTTCTAGAGATCAGGGTTTCACAGATACGCAGTATTTT. Its protein is CSSRDQGFTDTQYF.

There are many counts of this clonotype. The chain joins TRBV4-2 to TRBJ2-5, with a tentative D call TRBD2 (5 bases). Trimming cost V 1 base and J 1 base, with 10 bases left between them. CDR1 and CDR2 (germline): LGHNA, YNFKEQ. The CDR3 runs 15 residues. DNA of the CDR3: TGTGCCAGCAGCCAAGGCAGGACTCGCCAAGAGACCCAGTACTTC. Translated, it gives CASSQGRTRQETQYF.